This entry features one T cell receptor (beta chain) sequence. This sample is drawn from a study of T cells in tuberculosis. Data came from immunoSEQ multiplex PCR; TCRdb stores just in-frame clones and leaves some out. Counted here are tens of thousands of clones, approximately 91% occurring once; the ten biggest clones make up 1.5% to 2%. Thawed, overnight-rested PBMC were stained with GMM-loaded CD1B tetramer, viability dye and anti-CD3, then sorted. CD1B tetramers were loaded with Rhodococcus equi-derived C32 glucose monomycolate. About 100,000 tetramer-negative cells were sorted from each donor. CDR3 size: 15 residues. After removal of 2 bases from V and 5 bases from J, the junction contained 4 bases not matched to a gene. The germline V gene encodes CDR1 SGHRS and CDR2 YFSETQ.

This rearrangement joins TRBV5-1 to TRBJ2-1; 10 bases fit TRBD2. Sample: CD1b-GMM tetramer-negative cells sorted from PBMCs. The TCR was taken from an adult woman with latent tuberculosis. Here the CDR3 reads CASSFRTSGNNEQFF. The CDR3 DNA reads TGCGCCAGCAGCTTCCGTACTAGCGGGAACAATGAGCAGTTCTTC.